These T cell receptor beta chains were read from a single sample in a study of T cell clonotyping in hematopoietic cell transplantation. Using immunoSEQ multiplex PCR, the repertoire was profiled, and TCRdb retains in-frame clones only, with some absent. The table lists some 5,900 clones, roughly nine tenths of them singletons, with 7.5% to 8.5% in the top ten. This specimen consisted of peripheral blood mononuclear cells, obtained 100 days after allogeneic stem cell transplant. These receptors were taken from a male patient between 35 and 55 years old who had an allogeneic stem cell transplant from an unrelated donor, so the T cells may come from the graft donor. Some clones in this sample may be carry-over from other donors' samples. The CDR3 runs from the conserved cysteine through the conserved F or W. The D gene is left open where the match is weak. Clone size, where shown, is once, few, many, or a class for clones that have expanded.

D: .; J: TRBJ1-6; size: .; V: TRBV7-2; CDR3: CASSSRINSPLHF; DNA: TGTGCCAGCAGCTCAAGAATTAATTCACCCCTCCACTTT
D: .; J: TRBJ1-2; size: .; V: TRBV6-5; CDR3: CGDRALGGYTF; DNA: TGCGGGGACCGCGCCCTTGGAGGCTACACCTTC
D: .; J: TRBJ2-2; size: .; V: TRBV7-2; CDR3: CASSFEGSTGELFF; DNA: TGTGCCAGCAGCTTCGAAGGGAGCACCGGGGAGCTGTTTTTT
D: .; J: TRBJ2-7; size: .; V: TRBV6-4; CDR3: CASSVHGGAFPHEQYF; DNA: TGTGCCAGCAGTGTTCATGGCGGGGCTTTCCCCCACGAGCAGTACTTC
D: .; J: TRBJ1-1; size: .; V: TRBV7-6; CDR3: CASSDGDRGTEAFF; DNA: TGTGCCAGCAGCGACGGGGACCGTGGCACTGAAGCTTTCTTT
D: .; J: TRBJ2-2; size: .; V: TRBV7-9; CDR3: CASSPSGAGELFF; DNA: TGTGCCAGCAGCCCTTCAGGGGCCGGGGAGCTGTTTTTT
D: TRBD1; J: TRBJ2-5; size: .; V: TRBV6-1; CDR3: CASSVRQRQGETQYF; DNA: TGTGCCAGCAGTGTAAGGCAGAGACAGGGTGAGACCCAGTACTTC
D: .; J: TRBJ1-2; size: once; V: TRBV5-1; CDR3: CASRGNYGYTF; DNA: TGCGCCAGCAGGGGGAACTATGGCTACACCTTC
D: .; J: TRBJ2-7; size: .; V: TRBV28; CDR3: CASSGRTAYEQYF; DNA: TGTGCCAGCAGTGGGAGGACAGCCTACGAGCAGTACTTC
D: TRBD1; J: TRBJ1-5; size: .; V: TRBV30; CDR3: CAWSADRGVQPQHF; DNA: TGTGCCTGGAGTGCGGACAGGGGAGTCCAGCCCCAGCATTTT
D: TRBD2; J: TRBJ2-2; size: .; V: TRBV9; CDR3: CASSRRPGGDTGELFF; DNA: TGTGCCAGCAGCCGTCGACCGGGAGGGGACACCGGGGAGCTGTTTTTT
D: .; J: TRBJ1-2; size: once; V: TRBV5-6; CDR3: CASSFTTGFDGYTF; DNA: TGTGCCAGCAGCTTTACCACGGGGTTCGATGGCTACACCTTC
D: TRBD1; J: TRBJ1-1; size: .; V: TRBV5-1; CDR3: CASIDTGGRNTEAFF; DNA: TGCGCCAGCATTGACACAGGGGGGAGAAACACTGAAGCTTTCTTT
D: .; J: TRBJ2-1; size: .; V: TRBV5-6; CDR3: CASSLDYSGGYNEQFF; DNA: TGTGCCAGCAGCTTGGATTACAGTGGCGGTTACAATGAGCAGTTCTTC
D: .; J: TRBJ2-3; size: .; V: TRBV2; CDR3: CASSGAANTDTQYF; DNA: TGTGCCAGCAGTGGGGCGGCAAACACAGATACGCAGTATTTT
D: TRBD1; J: TRBJ2-1; size: .; V: TRBV4-3; CDR3: CASSPGTGIYNEQFF; DNA: TGCGCCAGCAGCCCAGGGACAGGGATCTACAATGAGCAGTTCTTC
D: TRBD1; J: TRBJ1-4; size: .; V: TRBV6-5; CDR3: CASSYSTGGKEKLFF; DNA: TGTGCCAGCAGTTACTCGACAGGGGGAAAGGAAAAACTGTTTTTT
D: TRBD1; J: TRBJ2-7; size: .; V: TRBV9; CDR3: CASSVGGTGVGEQYF; DNA: TGTGCCAGCAGCGTAGGAGGGACAGGGGTCGGCGAGCAGTACTTC
D: .; J: TRBJ2-5; size: .; V: TRBV30; CDR3: CAWSSGETQYF; DNA: TGTGCCTGGAGTAGTGGAGAGACCCAGTACTTC
D: .; J: TRBJ1-6; size: once; V: TRBV6-5; CDR3: CASSYSYQIRSPLHF; DNA: TGTGCCAGCAGTTACTCGTACCAGATACGGTCACCCCTCCACTTT
D: .; J: TRBJ2-3; size: .; V: TRBV30; CDR3: CAWSRGDETDTQYF; DNA: TGTGCCTGGAGTAGAGGGGACGAAACAGATACGCAGTATTTT
D: .; J: TRBJ2-2; size: .; V: TRBV29-1; CDR3: CSVDTGELFF; DNA: TGCAGCGTTGATACCGGGGAGCTGTTTTTT
D: TRBD2; J: TRBJ2-5; size: .; V: TRBV6-5; CDR3: CASSRTSGAQETQYF; DNA: TGTGCCAGCAGTCGGACTAGCGGGGCTCAAGAGACCCAGTACTTC
D: TRBD2; J: TRBJ2-7; size: .; V: TRBV10-1; CDR3: CASSPSGQTYEQYF; DNA: TGCGCCAGCAGCCCTAGCGGCCAAACCTACGAGCAGTACTTC
D: TRBD1; J: TRBJ2-3; size: .; V: TRBV5-6; CDR3: CASSSGTGDSTDTQYF; DNA: TGTGCCAGCAGCTCCGGGACAGGGGATAGCACAGATACGCAGTATTTT
D: .; J: TRBJ2-2; size: .; V: TRBV25-1; CDR3: CASIGGIAGELFF; DNA: TGTGCCAGCATCGGAGGTATCGCCGGGGAGCTGTTTTTT